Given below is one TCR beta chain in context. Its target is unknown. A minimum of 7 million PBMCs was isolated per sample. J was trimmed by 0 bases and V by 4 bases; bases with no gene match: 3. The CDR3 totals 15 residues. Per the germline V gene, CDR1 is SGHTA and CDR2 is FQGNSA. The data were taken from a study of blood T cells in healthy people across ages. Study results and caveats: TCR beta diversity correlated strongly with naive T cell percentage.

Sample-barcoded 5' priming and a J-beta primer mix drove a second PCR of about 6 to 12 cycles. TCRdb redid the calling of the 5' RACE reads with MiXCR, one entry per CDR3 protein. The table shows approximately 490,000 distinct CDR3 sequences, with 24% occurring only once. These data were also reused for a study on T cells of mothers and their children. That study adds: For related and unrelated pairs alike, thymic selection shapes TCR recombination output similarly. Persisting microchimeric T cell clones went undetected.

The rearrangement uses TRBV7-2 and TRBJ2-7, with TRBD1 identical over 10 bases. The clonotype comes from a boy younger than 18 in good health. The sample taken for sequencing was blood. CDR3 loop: CASSSRTGGSYEQYF. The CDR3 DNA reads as TGTGCCAGCAGCTCCCGGACAGGGGGCTCCTACGAGCAGTACTTC. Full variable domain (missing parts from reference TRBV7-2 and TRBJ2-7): GAGVSQSPSNKVTEKGKDVELRCDPISGHTALYWYRQSLGQGLEFLIYFQGNSAPDKSGLPSDRFSAERTGGSVSTLTIQRTQQEDSAVYLCASSSRTGGSYEQYFGPGTRLTVT.